Sequencing of this T cell receptor beta chain was carried out in a study of Ad26.COV2.S vaccination and SARS-CoV-2 variants. Across the whole study: It was the COV1001 Ad26.COV2.S trial arm that included the donor. Ad26.COV2.S, an intramuscular injection, was given once or twice 56 days apart.

Repertoires were generated with immunoSEQ multiplex PCR, while TCRdb's copy carries only in-frame clones and drops some. The repertoire has roughly 300,000 clones, approximately 86% of them found once; the top ten carry about 10%. The treatment: about 20 received Ad26.COV2.S at low or high dose, single or two shots; a few received placebo; per-sample allocation not given. Collection of the samples took place on day 63 after the first injection of vaccine or placebo. An Ad26 vector was used to express Wuhan-strain SARS-CoV-2 spike as the vaccine. This clone was observed a handful of times. Germline CDR1 is PRHDT and CDR2 is FYEKMQ (reference sequence). V was cut by 5 bases and J by 4 bases, with 14 bases left in between. The CDR3 has 14 residues.

The sample here was peripheral blood, taken in a trial of Ad26.COV2.S vaccine versus placebo. This receptor was taken from a person aged 18-65 years who received the Ad26.COV2.S COVID-19 vaccine or a placebo. This rearrangement joins TRBV13 to TRBJ1-2; D not certain. The CDR3 loop is CASSGRVLSYGYTF. The CDR3, as DNA: TGTGCCAGCAGCGGGAGGGTACTCAGCTATGGCTACACCTTC.